These T cell receptor beta chains were read from a single sample in a study of control samples from healthy donors and cancer patients. Repertoires were generated with immunoSEQ multiplex PCR, while TCRdb's copy carries only in-frame clones and drops some. The repertoire holds about 45,000 clones, with about 91% as singletons. Material for sequencing was PBMCs. These receptors were taken from a woman in her thirties or forties with head and neck cancer. CDR3s include the opening cysteine and the closing phenylalanine or tryptophan. D genes are given only for firm matches. Clone size is not always given. Where it is, it says once, few, many or a class for expanded clones.

J,D,size,V,DNA,CDR3
TRBJ2-2,-,once,TRBV7-2,TGTGCCAGCAGCTTAGTGGGGGGCACCGGGGAGCTGTTTTTT,CASSLVGGTGELFF
TRBJ1-1,-,-,TRBV30,TGTGCCTGGAGTGTATGGGGGGGGACTGAAGCTTTCTTT,CAWSVWGGTEAFF
TRBJ2-1,-,-,TRBV6-5,TGTGCCAGCAGTTACTCAGGGCCTCCCCAAGAGCAGTTCTTC,CASSYSGPPQEQFF
TRBJ1-6,-,-,TRBV6-5,TGTGCCAGCGCAGGCCGGATTAATTCACCCCTCCACTTT,CASAGRINSPLHF
TRBJ2-7,-,-,TRBV4-2,TGTGCCAGCAGCCGGGACACTTACTACGAGCAGTACTTC,CASSRDTYYEQYF
TRBJ2-5,-,-,TRBV11-2,TGTGCCAGCAGCTTTGCTGAAGCGACGGAGACCCAGTACTTC,CASSFAEATETQYF
TRBJ1-2,TRBD1,-,TRBV6-5,TGTGCCAGCACCCCGGGACAGGAGATCAATGGCTACACCTTC,CASTPGQEINGYTF
TRBJ2-7,-,-,TRBV12-3/TRBV12-4,TGTGCCAGCAGTTTCACGGTCTCCGCCGAGCAGTACTTC,CASSFTVSAEQYF
TRBJ2-5,-,-,TRBV25-1,TGTGCCAGCAGTGACCCGGGAACTGGAAGACAAGAGACCCAGTACTTC,CASSDPGTGRQETQYF
TRBJ1-1,-,once,TRBV6-5,TGTGCCAGCAAGGGAGCTGTAAATGTGCACACTGAAGCTTTCTTT,CASKGAVNVHTEAFF
TRBJ2-7,TRBD1,-,TRBV2,TGTGCCAGCAGTAGAAAAACAGGGGGAACCTACGAGCAGTACTTC,CASSRKTGGTYEQYF
TRBJ2-7,TRBD1,-,TRBV19,TGTGCCAGTAGCCCGGGACAGGGTGGCTACGAGCAGTACTTC,CASSPGQGGYEQYF
TRBJ1-4,TRBD1,-,TRBV15,TGTGCCACCAGCAGGTTGGGACAGAGAAATGAAAAACTGTTTTTT,CATSRLGQRNEKLFF
TRBJ2-4,-,-,TRBV18,TGTGCCAGCTCACTACCAAGGGCAGGGGTGACCAAAAACATTCAGTACTTC,CASSLPRAGVTKNIQYF
TRBJ2-2,-,-,TRBV6-1,TGTGCCAGCAGTGGGGACTCGTTGAGGTGGACCGGGGAGCTGTTTTTT,CASSGDSLRWTGELFF
TRBJ2-7,TRBD1,-,TRBV5-1,TGCGCCAGCAGCTGGGGGGACAGGAATTCCTACGAGCAGTACTTC,CASSWGDRNSYEQYF
TRBJ2-6,TRBD2,-,TRBV18,TGTGCCAGCTCACTGACCGGACTAGCGGGGATCTCTGGGGCCAACGTCCTGACTTTC,CASSLTGLAGISGANVLTF
TRBJ1-1,TRBD1,-,TRBV19,TGTGCCAGTAAGGGGACAGGGACCCTGAACACTGAAGCTTTCTTT,CASKGTGTLNTEAFF
TRBJ1-1,-,-,TRBV6-5,TGTGCCAGCAGATCCGGGACGCCCCTTCCCGCTTTCTTT,CASRSGTPLPAFF
TRBJ2-5,-,-,TRBV7-9,TGTGCCAGCAGCTCCCCGGCGGGAATTCACGAGACCCAGTACTTC,CASSSPAGIHETQYF
TRBJ1-5,TRBD1,-,TRBV6-5,TGTGCCAGCAGTTACCAGGGGGCTCAGCCCCAGCATTTT,CASSYQGAQPQHF
TRBJ2-7,-,-,TRBV5-1,TGCGCCAGCAGCTTGACAGGGTACGAGCAGTACTTC,CASSLTGYEQYF
TRBJ2-1,-,-,TRBV24-1,TGTGCCACCAGTGCCTATGGGGAACTGGCCTACAATGAGCAGTTCTTC,CATSAYGELAYNEQFF
TRBJ1-1,-,-,TRBV6-5,TGTGCCAGCAGCGTAGGTGGGGTAAGGAGGACTGAAGCTTTCTTT,CASSVGGVRRTEAFF
TRBJ1-4,TRBD1,-,TRBV6-6,TGTGCCAGCGGGCCGCGAGGGACAGCTAGTAATGAAAAACTGTTTTTT,CASGPRGTASNEKLFF
TRBJ2-7,TRBD1,-,TRBV6-5,TGTGCCAGCAAGGGGGCCTCCTCCTACGAGCAGTACTTC,CASKGASSYEQYF
TRBJ1-1,-,-,TRBV19,TGTGCCAGTAGTATCAGGGGAATCGGCACTGAAGCTTTCTTT,CASSIRGIGTEAFF
TRBJ1-3,TRBD1,once,TRBV7-6,TGTGCCAGCAGCCCAGGGGGAGGCAGATCCTCTGGAAACACCATATATTTT,CASSPGGGRSSGNTIYF
TRBJ2-2,-,-,TRBV6-6,TGTGCCAGCTGGTTAGGGGCCAACACCGGGGAGCTGTTTTTT,CASWLGANTGELFF
TRBJ2-7,TRBD1,-,TRBV6-5,TGTGCCAGCAGTTCCCCCGGGACAGGGATCGACGAGCAGTACTTC,CASSSPGTGIDEQYF
TRBJ1-4,TRBD1,-,TRBV29-1,TGCAGCGTTACGGGACAGGGAAATGAAAAACTGTTTTTT,CSVTGQGNEKLFF
TRBJ1-1,TRBD1,-,TRBV27,TGTGCCAGCAGTTTCTCCAGGGGGCTTGGGACTGAAGCTTTCTTT,CASSFSRGLGTEAFF
TRBJ1-6,-,-,TRBV19,TGTGCCAGTAGCTCGAAGGTTAATTCACCCCTCCACTTT,CASSSKVNSPLHF
TRBJ2-4,-,-,TRBV4-1,TGCGCCAGCAGCCGTTCCGAGGGGGACAAAAACATTCAGTACTTC,CASSRSEGDKNIQYF
TRBJ1-3,TRBD1,-,TRBV18,TGTGCCAGCTCACCACTAGGTCAGGGGGACACCATATATTTT,CASSPLGQGDTIYF
TRBJ2-3,-,-,TRBV20-1,TGCAGTGCCCCAATCCAAGATACGCAGTATTTT,CSAPIQDTQYF